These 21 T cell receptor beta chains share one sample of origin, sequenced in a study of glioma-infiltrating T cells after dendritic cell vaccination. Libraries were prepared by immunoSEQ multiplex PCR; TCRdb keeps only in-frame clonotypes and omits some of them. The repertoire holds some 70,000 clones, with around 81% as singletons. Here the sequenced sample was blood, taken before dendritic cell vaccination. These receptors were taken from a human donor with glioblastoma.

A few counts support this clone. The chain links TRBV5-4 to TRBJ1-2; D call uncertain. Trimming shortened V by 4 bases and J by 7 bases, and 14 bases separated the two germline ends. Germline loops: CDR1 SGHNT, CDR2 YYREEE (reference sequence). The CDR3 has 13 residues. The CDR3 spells CASSLGRQTGYTF. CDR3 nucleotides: TGTGCCAGCAGCCTGGGGAGGCAGACTGGCTACACCTTC.

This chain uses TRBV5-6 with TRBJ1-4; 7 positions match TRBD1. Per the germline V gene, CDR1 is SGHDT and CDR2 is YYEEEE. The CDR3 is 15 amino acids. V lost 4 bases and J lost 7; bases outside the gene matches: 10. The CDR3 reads CASSLRVGGGEKLFF. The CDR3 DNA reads TGTGCCAGCAGCCTAAGGGTAGGGGGCGGTGAAAAACTGTTTTTT.

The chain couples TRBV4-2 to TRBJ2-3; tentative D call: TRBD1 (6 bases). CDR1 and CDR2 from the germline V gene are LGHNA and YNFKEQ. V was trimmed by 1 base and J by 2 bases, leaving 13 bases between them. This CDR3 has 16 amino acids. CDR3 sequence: CASSQVGGIDTDTQYF. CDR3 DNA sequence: TGTGCCAGCAGCCAAGTAGGGGGAATAGACACAGATACGCAGTATTTT.

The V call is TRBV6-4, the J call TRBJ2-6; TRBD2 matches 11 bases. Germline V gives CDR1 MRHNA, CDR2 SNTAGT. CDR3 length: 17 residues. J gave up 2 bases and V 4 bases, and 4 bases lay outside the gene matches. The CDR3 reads CASSVVAGGTGANVLTF. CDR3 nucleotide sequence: TGTGCCAGCAGTGTTGTAGCGGGGGGGACTGGGGCCAACGTCCTGACTTTC.

The CDR3 nucleotides read TGTGCCAGCAGTCCTGGACAGGGCCACCAAGAGACCCAGTACTTC. Translating gives CASSPGQGHQETQYF. The genes are TRBV6-5 and TRBJ2-5, with 8 nucleotides matching TRBD1. Per germline, CDR1 MNHEY and CDR2 SVGAGI. The CDR3 has 15 amino acids. After removal of 5 bases from V and 0 bases from J, the junction contained 5 bases not matched to a gene.

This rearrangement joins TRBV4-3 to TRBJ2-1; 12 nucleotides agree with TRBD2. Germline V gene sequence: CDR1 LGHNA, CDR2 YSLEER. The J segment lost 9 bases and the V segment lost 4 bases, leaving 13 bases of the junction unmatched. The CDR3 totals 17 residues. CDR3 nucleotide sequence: TGCGCCAGCAGCCCCCTCCTAGCGGGGGGGCCTAAGGGTGAGCAGTTCTTC. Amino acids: CASSPLLAGGPKGEQFF.

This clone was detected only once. The CDR3 sequence is CASSDGSGGSQETQYF. As DNA, the CDR3 is TGTGCCAGCAGTGACGGGTCGGGGGGATCCCAAGAGACCCAGTACTTC. The V and J genes are TRBV2 and TRBJ2-5, with 7 nucleotides matching TRBD2. The CDR3 is 16 residues long. From germline, CDR1 is SNHLY and CDR2 FYNNEI. Trimming cost V 3 bases and J 1 base; bases outside gene matches: 8.

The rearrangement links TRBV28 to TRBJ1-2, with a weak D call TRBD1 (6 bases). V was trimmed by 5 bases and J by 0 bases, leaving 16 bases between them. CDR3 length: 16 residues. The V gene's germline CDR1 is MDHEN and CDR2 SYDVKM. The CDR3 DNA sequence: TGTGCCAGCAGTGAACTCCGACAGGAGGCTAACTATGGCTACACCTTC. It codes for CASSELRQEANYGYTF.

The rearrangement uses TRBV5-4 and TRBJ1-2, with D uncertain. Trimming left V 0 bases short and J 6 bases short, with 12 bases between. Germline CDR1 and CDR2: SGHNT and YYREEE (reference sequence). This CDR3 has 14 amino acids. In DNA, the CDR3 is TGTGCCAGCAGCTTGGACGGGGTAGCAAATGGCTACACCTTC. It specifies CASSLDGVANGYTF. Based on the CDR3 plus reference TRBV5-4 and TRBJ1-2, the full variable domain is ETGVTQSPTHLIKTRGQQVTLRCSSQSGHNTVSWYQQALGQGPQFIFQYYREEENGRGNFPPRFSGLQFPNYSSELNVNALELDDSALYLCASSLDGVANGYTFGSGTRLTVV.

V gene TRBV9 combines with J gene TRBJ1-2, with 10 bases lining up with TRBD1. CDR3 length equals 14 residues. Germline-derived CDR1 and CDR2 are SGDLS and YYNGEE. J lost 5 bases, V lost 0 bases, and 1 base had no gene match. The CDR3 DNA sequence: TGTGCCAGCAGCGTAGGGGACAGGGGTTATGGCTACACCTTC. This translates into CASSVGDRGYGYTF.

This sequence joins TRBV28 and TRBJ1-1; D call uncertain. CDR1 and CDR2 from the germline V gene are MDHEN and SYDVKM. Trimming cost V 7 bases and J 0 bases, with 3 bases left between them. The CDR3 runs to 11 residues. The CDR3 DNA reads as TGTGCCAGCACCATGAACACTGAAGCTTTCTTT. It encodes CASTMNTEAFF. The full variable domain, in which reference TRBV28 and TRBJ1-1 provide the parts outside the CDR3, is DVKVTQSSRYLVKRTGEKVFLECVQDMDHENMFWYRQDPGLGLRLIYFSYDVKMKEKGDIPEGYSVSREKKERFSLILESASTNQTSMYLCASTMNTEAFFGQGTRLTVV.

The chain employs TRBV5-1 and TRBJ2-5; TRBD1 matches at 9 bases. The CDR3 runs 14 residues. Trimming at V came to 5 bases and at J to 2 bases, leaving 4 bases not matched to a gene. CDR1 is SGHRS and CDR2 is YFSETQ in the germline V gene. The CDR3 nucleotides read TGCGCCAGCAGATCTGGACAGGGGCAAGAGACCCAGTACTTC. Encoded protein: CASRSGQGQETQYF.

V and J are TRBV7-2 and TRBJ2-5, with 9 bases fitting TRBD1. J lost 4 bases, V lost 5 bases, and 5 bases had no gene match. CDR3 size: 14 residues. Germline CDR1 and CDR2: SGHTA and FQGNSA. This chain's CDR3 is CASSKTGGRETQYF. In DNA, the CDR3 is TGTGCCAGCAGCAAGACAGGGGGACGAGAGACCCAGTACTTC.

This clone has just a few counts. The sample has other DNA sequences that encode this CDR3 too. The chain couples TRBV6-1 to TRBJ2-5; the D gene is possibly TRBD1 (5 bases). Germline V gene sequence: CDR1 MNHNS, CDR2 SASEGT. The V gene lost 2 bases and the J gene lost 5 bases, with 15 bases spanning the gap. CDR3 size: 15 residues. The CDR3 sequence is CASSESAQGWETQYF. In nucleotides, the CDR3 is TGTGCCAGCAGTGAATCGGCGCAGGGCTGGGAGACCCAGTACTTC.

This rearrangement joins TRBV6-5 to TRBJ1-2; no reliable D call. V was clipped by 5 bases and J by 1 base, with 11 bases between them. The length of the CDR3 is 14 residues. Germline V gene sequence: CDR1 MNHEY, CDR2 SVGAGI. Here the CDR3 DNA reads TGTGCCAGCAGTCCGTCGGGATTTAACTATGGCTACACCTTC. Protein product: CASSPSGFNYGYTF.

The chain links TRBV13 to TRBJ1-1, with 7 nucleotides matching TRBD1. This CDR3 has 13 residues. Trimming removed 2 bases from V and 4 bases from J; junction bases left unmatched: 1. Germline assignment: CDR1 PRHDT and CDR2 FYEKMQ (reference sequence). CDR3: CASSLNRGTEAFF. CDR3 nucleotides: TGTGCCAGCAGCTTAAACAGGGGCACTGAAGCTTTCTTT.

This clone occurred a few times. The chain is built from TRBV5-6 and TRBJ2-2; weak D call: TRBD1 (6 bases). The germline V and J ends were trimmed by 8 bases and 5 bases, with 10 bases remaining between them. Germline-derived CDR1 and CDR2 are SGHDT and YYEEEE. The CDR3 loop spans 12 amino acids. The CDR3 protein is CASGQGTGELFF. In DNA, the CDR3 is TGTGCCAGTGGTCAGGGGACCGGGGAGCTGTTTTTT.

The CDR3 bases are TGTGCCAGCAGCTTACGGCCAGGAAGCTCCTACGAGCAGTACTTC. Translated: CASSLRPGSSYEQYF. The chain has TRBV13 and TRBJ2-7; D remains unclear. The CDR3 extends over 15 amino acids. From germline, CDR1 is PRHDT and CDR2 FYEKMQ (reference sequence). Between the trimmed V and J ends, which lost 2 bases and 0 bases, there was a span of 11 bases.

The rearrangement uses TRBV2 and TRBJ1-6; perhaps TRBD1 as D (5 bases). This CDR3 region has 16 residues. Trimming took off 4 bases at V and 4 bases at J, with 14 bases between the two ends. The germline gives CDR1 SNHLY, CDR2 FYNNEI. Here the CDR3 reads CASSAIGVDYNSPLHF. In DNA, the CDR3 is TGTGCCAGCAGTGCAATAGGGGTCGATTATAATTCACCCCTCCACTTT.

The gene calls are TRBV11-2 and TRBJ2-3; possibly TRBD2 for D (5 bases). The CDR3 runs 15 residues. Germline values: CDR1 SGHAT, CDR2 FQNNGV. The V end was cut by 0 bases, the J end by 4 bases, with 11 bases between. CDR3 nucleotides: TGTGCCAGCAGCTTAGATACTAGAATGGCAGATACGCAGTATTTT. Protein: CASSLDTRMADTQYF.

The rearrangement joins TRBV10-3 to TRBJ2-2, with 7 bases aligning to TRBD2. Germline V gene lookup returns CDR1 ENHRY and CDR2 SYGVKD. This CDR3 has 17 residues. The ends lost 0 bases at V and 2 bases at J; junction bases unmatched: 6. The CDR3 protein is CAISESTSVVNTGELFF. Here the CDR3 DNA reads TGTGCCATCAGTGAGTCTACTAGCGTTGTCAACACCGGGGAGCTGTTTTTT.